In its sample, the clone carrying this TCR beta chain was seen a few times. V lost 1 base, J lost 0 bases, and 4 bases stayed unmatched. Germline assignment: CDR1 SGHKS and CDR2 YYEKEE (reference sequence). The CDR3 loop spans 15 amino acids. In the original analysis: Amplified reference gene primers provided the basis for estimating nucleated cell counts. Data came from immunoSEQ multiplex PCR; TCRdb stores just in-frame clones and leaves some out. Clonal size and the V and J genes are those of that table, whereas D and trimming came from the DNA. The sample includes over 45,000 clones, 65% to 85% seen only once; the top ten take around a sixth. This entry is derived from a study of blood T cell repertoires in COVID-19. About the research overall: Samples representing acute and convalescent COVID-19 were sourced from the United States, Italy and Spain.

The chain joins TRBV5-5 to TRBJ2-7; 7 nucleotides align to TRBD2. This TCR was recovered from a man in his sixties or seventies with active COVID-19. The sequencing input was peripheral blood. The CDR3 nucleotides are TGTGCCAGCAGCTTGAGCGGGATGGGCTCCTACGAGCAGTACTTC. This gives the protein CASSLSGMGSYEQYF.